This is a list of T cell receptor beta chains from one sample in a study of T cell repertoires in cytomegalovirus infection. TCRdb redid the calling of the reads with MiXCR, one entry per CDR3 protein. The sample has 400,000 or so distinct CDR3 sequences, over 15% seen once. Sample: PBMCs. The receptors here all came from a human donor in good health (CMV status not recorded). Some clones in this sample may be carry-over from other donors' samples. Each CDR3 is given with its conserved first and last residue.

J gene: TRBJ2-2; V gene: TRBV7-2; CDR3 protein: CASSLWRQGGNTGELFF
J gene: TRBJ1-1; V gene: TRBV6-2/TRBV6-3; CDR3 protein: CASRDRGRTEAFF
J gene: TRBJ2-7; V gene: TRBV3-1; CDR3 protein: CASSLRTGGATYEQYF
J gene: TRBJ2-3; V gene: TRBV7-8; CDR3 protein: CASSPVGRTDTQYF
J gene: TRBJ1-6; V gene: TRBV5-4; CDR3 protein: CASSLVAGIHSPLHF
J gene: TRBJ1-1; V gene: TRBV29-1; CDR3 protein: CSVDGLQNTEAFF
J gene: TRBJ2-4; V gene: TRBV11-2; CDR3 protein: CASSLERDRIINIQYF
J gene: TRBJ2-2; V gene: TRBV2; CDR3 protein: CASQRDRVFPANTGELFF
J gene: TRBJ2-7; V gene: TRBV20-1; CDR3 protein: CSANDRVFNSTYEQYF
J gene: TRBJ2-7; V gene: TRBV7-6; CDR3 protein: CASSISGSSYEQYF
J gene: TRBJ2-1; V gene: TRBV2; CDR3 protein: CASSDYHEQFF
J gene: TRBJ1-5; V gene: TRBV7-2; CDR3 protein: CASGGTGPNQPQHF
J gene: TRBJ2-3; V gene: TRBV10-3; CDR3 protein: CAISDVSGRLKDTQYF
J gene: TRBJ2-1; V gene: TRBV7-2; CDR3 protein: CASRSGGAASGRYNEQFF
J gene: TRBJ1-2; V gene: TRBV7-2; CDR3 protein: CASSSWRNYGYTF
J gene: TRBJ1-4; V gene: TRBV28; CDR3 protein: CASSFGTPSEKLFF
J gene: TRBJ1-2; V gene: TRBV28; CDR3 protein: CASSHPPNYGYTF
J gene: TRBJ2-3; V gene: TRBV5-4; CDR3 protein: CASSLWLAGGTDTQYF
J gene: TRBJ2-2; V gene: TRBV7-2; CDR3 protein: CASSLLRLPGGELFF
J gene: TRBJ2-3; V gene: TRBV11-2; CDR3 protein: CASSTGQTGDTQYF
J gene: TRBJ2-3; V gene: TRBV29-1; CDR3 protein: CSLAGGINTQYF
J gene: TRBJ1-6; V gene: TRBV7-9; CDR3 protein: CASSFGRGRERPLHF
J gene: TRBJ1-2; V gene: TRBV6-2/TRBV6-3; CDR3 protein: CASSSTGGTYGYTF
J gene: TRBJ2-1; V gene: TRBV4-1; CDR3 protein: CASSQEAGGFSYNEQFF
J gene: TRBJ2-3; V gene: TRBV9; CDR3 protein: CASTKDRATDTQYF
J gene: TRBJ2-1; V gene: TRBV7-6; CDR3 protein: CASSLGRGAEQFF
J gene: TRBJ2-5; V gene: TRBV20-1; CDR3 protein: CSAKRFRQETQYF
J gene: TRBJ2-7; V gene: TRBV20-1; CDR3 protein: CSASQGPYEQYF
J gene: TRBJ2-7; V gene: TRBV7-2; CDR3 protein: CASSLRGQHYEQYF
J gene: TRBJ1-1; V gene: TRBV12-3/TRBV12-4; CDR3 protein: CASSREDRVNMNTEAFF
J gene: TRBJ1-1; V gene: TRBV3-1; CDR3 protein: CASSPEGGFNTEAFF
J gene: TRBJ1-2; V gene: TRBV29-1; CDR3 protein: CSVGEDYGYTF
J gene: TRBJ2-6; V gene: TRBV7-9; CDR3 protein: CADVRGDSGANVLTF
J gene: TRBJ1-4; V gene: TRBV19; CDR3 protein: CASSKTGNTEKLFF
J gene: TRBJ1-4; V gene: TRBV12-3/TRBV12-4; CDR3 protein: CASSRGTGGERLFF
J gene: TRBJ2-1; V gene: TRBV7-2; CDR3 protein: CASSSIGRNEQFF
J gene: TRBJ2-3; V gene: TRBV20-1; CDR3 protein: CSAGLVDTQYF
J gene: TRBJ2-3; V gene: TRBV7-2; CDR3 protein: CASSLVAGSVADTQYF